The 19 T cell receptor beta chains given below trace back to one sample, sequenced in a study of CD8+CD57+ T cells in acquired aplastic anemia. Genomic DNA acted as the template from which TCR beta VDJ combination and CDR3 sequence profiling were carried out. TCRdb processed the reads anew with MiXCR; each CDR3 protein has one entry. The sample has more than 150,000 distinct CDR3 sequences; 45% to 60% are singletons. Those patients picked for sequencing had displayed CD8+CD57+ cell expansion on flow cytometry. Sequencing was done on a sample of sorted CD4+, CD8+, or CD8+CD57+ T cells (not recorded which) from PBMCs. The receptors stem from a human donor with aplastic anemia.

This clonotype was picked up many times. This chain uses TRBV12-3 or TRBV12-4 with TRBJ2-3; D is possibly TRBD2 (6 bases). This CDR3 has 14 residues. Trimming removed 8 bases at V and 4 bases at J, with 16 bases between. CDR3 protein: CASCRDFLADTQYF. The CDR3 DNA is TGTGCCAGCTGCCGGGACTTTCTGGCAGATACGCAGTATTTT.

The gene calls are TRBV11-2 and TRBJ2-7; D is perhaps TRBD1 or TRBD2 (5 bases each). Germline assignment: CDR1 SGHAT and CDR2 FQNNGV. This CDR3 region has 15 residues. The V end lost 2 bases, the J end lost 2 bases, and 13 bases lay between the germline ends. CDR3: CASSLLGDLTYEQYF. The CDR3 region has the DNA TGTGCCAGCAGCTTATTGGGGGACCTGACCTACGAGCAGTACTTC.

This clonotype was recorded at least ten times. The chain combines TRBV4-2 with TRBJ2-3; 8 nucleotides line up with TRBD2. The germline V gene has CDR1 LGHNA and CDR2 YNFKEQ. Trimming took 4 bases from V and 1 from J; bases not matched to a gene: 10. The CDR3 sequence is 17 residues long. DNA of the CDR3: TGTGCCAGCAGCCCGATTGGCAGCGGGGGAGGCACAGATACGCAGTATTTT. This codes for CASSPIGSGGGTDTQYF.

At least ten counts were recorded for this clonotype. V is TRBV10-1 and J is TRBJ1-5, with TRBD1 as a possible D gene (6 bases). The length of the CDR3 is 15 residues. Per germline, CDR1 WNHNN and CDR2 SYGVQD (reference sequence). V lost 0 bases, J lost 3 bases, and 9 bases lay in between. CDR3: CASSESGGPNQPQHF. In DNA form, the CDR3 reads TGCGCCAGCAGTGAGTCGGGGGGGCCCAATCAGCCCCAGCATTTT.

The gene calls are TRBV2 and TRBJ2-1, with 12 bases fitting TRBD2. V lost 7 bases, J lost 5 bases, and 3 bases stayed unmatched. This CDR3 has 14 residues. The V gene's germline CDR1 is SNHLY and CDR2 FYNNEI. The CDR3 DNA follows: TGTGCCAGCACGCTAGCGGGGGGGCACAATGAGCAGTTCTTC. Translating gives CASTLAGGHNEQFF.

Remarks on this clonotype: A much more abundant neighbour one base away suggests this may be a read error. This rearrangement joins TRBV15 to TRBJ2-7, with 11 bases that match TRBD2. The CDR3 has 15 residues. Germline CDR1 and CDR2: LNHNV and YYDKDF (reference sequence). In DNA, the CDR3 is TGTGCCACCCGCAGAGTGACTAGCGGGGACTACGAGCAGTACTTC. Amino acid sequence: CATRRVTSGDYEQYF.

This clonotype was found a few times. This chain links TRBV15 with TRBJ1-1; D is possibly TRBD1 (6 bases). The CDR3 loop spans 15 amino acids. Trimming took 0 bases from V and 4 from J, leaving 12 bases between them. The V gene's germline CDR1 is LNHNV and CDR2 YYDKDF (reference sequence). CDR3: CATSRDKGRGTEAFF. For the CDR3, the DNA is TGTGCCACCAGCAGAGATAAAGGCAGGGGCACTGAAGCTTTCTTT.

As regards this clonotype: Without the conserved terminal phenylalanine or tryptophan, this CDR3 likely stems from a read error. The V call is TRBV5-1, the J call TRBJ1-1; 7 nucleotides agree with TRBD1. The CDR3 runs to 14 residues. The germline CDR1 and CDR2 sequences are SGHRS and YFSETQ. The J segment lost 4 bases and the V segment lost 4 bases, leaving 7 bases of the junction unmatched. CDR3 sequence: CASSPRRGRTEAFL. In nucleotides, the CDR3 is TGCGCCAGCAGCCCTCGAAGGGGGCGCACTGAAGCTTTCTTG.

This clonotype was recorded a few times. The chain couples TRBV7-3 to TRBJ2-5, with TRBD2 identical over 9 bases. Germline V gene sequence: CDR1 SGHTA, CDR2 FQGTGA. V was clipped by 1 base and J by 2 bases; unmatched bases: 5. There are 16 residues in the CDR3. CDR3 in DNA: TGTGCCAGCAGCTTAAGAGGTCTAGCGGGGCAAGAGACCCAGTACTTC. It yields the protein CASSLRGLAGQETQYF.

J is TRBJ1-5 and V is TRBV10-1; TRBD1 aligns across 8 bases. The junction had 3 bases not matched to a gene; V was cut back by 11 bases and J by 6 bases. The CDR3 spans 11 residues. Germline V gene sequence: CDR1 WNHNN, CDR2 SYGVQD (reference sequence). The CDR3 sequence is CAGQGAQPQHF. The CDR3, as DNA: TGCGCCGGACAGGGCGCTCAGCCCCAGCATTTT.

The chain joins TRBV30 to TRBJ2-7; D is possibly TRBD1 (6 bases). Trimming took 1 base from V and 2 from J, leaving 12 bases between them. The germline gives CDR1 GTSNPN, CDR2 SVGIG (reference sequence). CDR3 length: 14 amino acids. CDR3 amino acids: CAWSGQGRPYEQYF. The CDR3 nucleotides are TGTGCCTGGAGTGGCCAGGGGCGGCCCTACGAGCAGTACTTC.

This clonotype has only a few counts. The chain employs TRBV7-9 and TRBJ2-7, with D unresolved. Germline V CDR1 and CDR2: SEHNR, FQNEAQ (reference sequence). The V end was cut by 4 bases, the J end by 6 bases, with 10 bases between. The CDR3 is 12 amino acids. The CDR3 reads CASSSVSSEQYF. In DNA form, the CDR3 reads TGTGCCAGCAGCTCGGTCTCTTCCGAGCAGTACTTC.

The chain carries TRBV15 and TRBJ2-1; 13 bases map to TRBD2. CDR3 length: 14 amino acids. The germline CDR1 and CDR2 sequences are LNHNV and YYDKDF (reference sequence). Trimming cost V 5 bases and J 9 bases; bases outside gene matches: 4. The CDR3 DNA reads TGTGCCACCAGCGAGACTAGCGGGGGGTTTGAGCAGTTCTTC. Its translation is CATSETSGGFEQFF.

The rearrangement links TRBV15 to TRBJ1-1; 9 nucleotides match TRBD1. In germline, CDR1 is LNHNV, CDR2 YYDKDF (reference sequence). This CDR3 is built from 13 residues. V lost 1 base to trimming and J lost 10 bases; unmatched junction nucleotides: 4. The CDR3 DNA reads as TGTGCCACCAGCAGAGGGGACAGGGAGGGAGCTTTCTTT. Translating it yields CATSRGDREGAFF.

This chain connects TRBV6-6 to TRBJ1-4, with D uncertain. V shed 1 base and J shed 2 bases, with 17 bases lying between them. The CDR3 runs 18 residues. CDR1 MNHNY and CDR2 SVGAGI come from the germline V gene (reference sequence). The CDR3 spells CASSYLSGRLATNEKLFF. The CDR3 nucleotides are TGTGCCAGCAGTTACTTGAGCGGCAGGTTGGCTACTAATGAAAAACTGTTTTTT.

This clonotype was seen ten or more times. The rearrangement joins TRBV20-1 to TRBJ2-1; no firm D call. The CDR3 is 13 residues long. The V and J ends lost 5 bases and 8 bases respectively, with 16 bases between them. The germline V gene has CDR1 DFQATT and CDR2 SNEGSKA (reference sequence). The CDR3 here is CSAPGPVGYEQFF. The CDR3 DNA is TGCAGTGCTCCCGGACCAGTAGGCTATGAGCAGTTCTTC.

The gene calls are TRBV10-3 and TRBJ2-7; 7 nucleotides align to TRBD1. The CDR3 covers 14 residues. The V gene's germline CDR1 is ENHRY and CDR2 SYGVKD. Losses at the gene ends were 1 base for V and 0 bases for J; bases not matched to a gene: 0. This CDR3 is CAISEWDSSYEQYF. In DNA, the CDR3 is TGTGCCATCAGTGAGTGGGACAGCTCCTACGAGCAGTACTTC.

V is TRBV29-1 and J is TRBJ2-1, with D possibly TRBD2 on 5 matching bases. Germline V lookup: CDR1 SQVTM, CDR2 ANQGSEA. V was cut by 7 bases and J by 6 bases, with 13 bases left in between. This CDR3 contains 12 residues. In DNA form, the CDR3 reads TGCAGCGCTGGACTTGCCTCCAATGAGCAGTTCTTC. Its translation is CSAGLASNEQFF.

CDR3 nucleotide sequence: TGTGCCAGCAGCTTAGGGGGACAGGGCAATGAGCAGTTCTTC. Translating it yields CASSLGGQGNEQFF. This chain connects TRBV11-1 to TRBJ2-1; 9 bases match TRBD1. Losses at the gene ends were 1 base for V and 6 bases for J; bases not matched to a gene: 1. The CDR3 contains 14 residues. Germline loops: CDR1 SGHAT, CDR2 FQDESV (reference sequence).